The rows below give T cell receptor beta chains drawn from one sample of a study of blood T cell repertoires in COVID-19. Some clones are missing from TCRdb's copy, which holds only in-frame ones; the method was immunoSEQ multiplex PCR. The table shows 130,000 to 150,000 clones, with about four fifths occurring only once. The sample comprised peripheral blood. These receptors came from a human donor with acute or convalescent COVID-19. The donor label of this sample is uncertain. CDR3s include the opening cysteine and the closing phenylalanine or tryptophan. Each record gives: clone size, D gene, V gene, J gene, CDR3 protein, CDR3 DNA. A D gene is named only where the DNA matches it firmly. The size of a clone is reported for some rows only, either as once, few or many, or as a class for expanded clones.

abundance: -
d_gene: TRBD1
v_gene: TRBV27
j_gene: TRBJ2-5
CDR3aa: CASSSTWTGQETQYF
CDR3nt: TGTGCCAGCAGTTCCACTTGGACAGGGCAAGAGACCCAGTACTTC

abundance: -
d_gene: -
v_gene: TRBV27
j_gene: TRBJ1-1
CDR3aa: CASSTLGGLNTEAFF
CDR3nt: TGTGCCAGCAGTACTCTTGGGGGCTTGAACACTGAAGCTTTCTTT

abundance: -
d_gene: TRBD1
v_gene: TRBV10-3
j_gene: TRBJ2-7
CDR3aa: CAISAPQTGYRYEQYF
CDR3nt: TGTGCCATCAGTGCCCCCCAGACAGGGTATCGCTACGAGCAGTACTTC

abundance: -
d_gene: -
v_gene: TRBV5-1
j_gene: TRBJ2-2
CDR3aa: CASSRTVNTGELFF
CDR3nt: TGCGCCAGCAGCAGGACAGTGAACACCGGGGAGCTGTTTTTT

abundance: -
d_gene: -
v_gene: TRBV5-1
j_gene: TRBJ2-2
CDR3aa: CASQVLPTNTGELFF
CDR3nt: TGCGCCAGCCAGGTTCTTCCTACGAACACCGGGGAGCTGTTTTTT

abundance: -
d_gene: TRBD1
v_gene: TRBV2
j_gene: TRBJ1-2
CDR3aa: CASSEAGTGGSNGYTF
CDR3nt: TGTGCCAGCAGTGAAGCTGGGACAGGGGGCTCAAATGGCTACACCTTC

abundance: -
d_gene: -
v_gene: TRBV19
j_gene: TRBJ1-5
CDR3aa: CASSIAPGANQPQHF
CDR3nt: TGTGCCAGTAGTATAGCCCCAGGGGCAAATCAGCCCCAGCATTTT

abundance: -
d_gene: -
v_gene: TRBV28
j_gene: TRBJ2-7
CDR3aa: CASRVQGRSSYEQYF
CDR3nt: TGTGCCAGCAGAGTCCAGGGGAGAAGCTCCTACGAGCAGTACTTC

abundance: -
d_gene: TRBD1
v_gene: TRBV24-1
j_gene: TRBJ1-2
CDR3aa: CATSDATGDRLGGYTF
CDR3nt: TGTGCCACCAGTGACGCGACAGGGGACCGACTGGGCGGCTACACCTTC

abundance: -
d_gene: -
v_gene: TRBV21-1
j_gene: TRBJ2-2
CDR3aa: CASSIAGELFF
CDR3nt: TGTGCCAGCAGCATAGCCGGGGAGCTGTTTTTT

abundance: few
d_gene: -
v_gene: TRBV5-4
j_gene: TRBJ2-4
CDR3aa: CASSLSGSGVAKNIQYF
CDR3nt: TGTGCCAGCAGCTTGTCGGGTAGCGGTGTAGCCAAAAACATTCAGTACTTC

abundance: -
d_gene: -
v_gene: TRBV6-2/TRBV6-3
j_gene: TRBJ1-3
CDR3aa: CASSRPRGSGNTIYF
CDR3nt: TGTGCCAGCAGCCGTCCCAGGGGATCTGGAAACACCATATATTTT

abundance: -
d_gene: TRBD1
v_gene: TRBV6-5
j_gene: TRBJ2-1
CDR3aa: CASNSGQSYNEQFF
CDR3nt: TGTGCCAGCAACTCGGGACAGAGCTACAATGAGCAGTTCTTC

abundance: -
d_gene: -
v_gene: TRBV19
j_gene: TRBJ1-1
CDR3aa: CASNRFDRNTEAFF
CDR3nt: TGTGCCAGTAATCGATTCGACAGGAACACTGAAGCTTTCTTT

abundance: -
d_gene: TRBD1
v_gene: TRBV7-2
j_gene: TRBJ1-5
CDR3aa: CASSLLPGTGGNQPQHF
CDR3nt: TGTGCCAGCAGCTTACTCCCCGGGACAGGGGGGAATCAGCCCCAGCATTTT

abundance: -
d_gene: TRBD1
v_gene: TRBV28
j_gene: TRBJ1-4
CDR3aa: CASSSGGTGVEKLFF
CDR3nt: TGTGCCAGCAGCTCCGGCGGGACAGGGGTTGAAAAACTGTTTTTT

abundance: -
d_gene: TRBD1
v_gene: TRBV18
j_gene: TRBJ2-7
CDR3aa: CASSPGTGGGGYEQYF
CDR3nt: TGTGCCAGCTCACCCGGGACAGGGGGCGGCGGCTACGAGCAGTACTTC

abundance: -
d_gene: TRBD2
v_gene: TRBV24-1
j_gene: TRBJ2-5
CDR3aa: CATSDSRLAGGETQYF
CDR3nt: TGTGCCACCAGTGATTCACGACTAGCGGGGGGGGAGACCCAGTACTTC

abundance: -
d_gene: -
v_gene: TRBV19
j_gene: TRBJ2-2
CDR3aa: CASSPTLSPGELFF
CDR3nt: TGTGCCAGTAGCCCCACTTTATCGCCCGGGGAGCTGTTTTTT

abundance: -
d_gene: -
v_gene: TRBV18
j_gene: TRBJ1-1
CDR3aa: CASSPQGGLGTEAFF
CDR3nt: TGTGCCAGCTCACCACAAGGAGGGCTCGGCACTGAAGCTTTCTTT

abundance: -
d_gene: -
v_gene: TRBV5-1
j_gene: TRBJ2-1
CDR3aa: CASSPTGLGYNEQFF
CDR3nt: TGCGCCAGCAGCCCCACGGGTCTTGGTTACAATGAGCAGTTCTTC

abundance: -
d_gene: -
v_gene: TRBV5-4
j_gene: TRBJ2-7
CDR3aa: CASSLEGVSSYEQYF
CDR3nt: TGTGCCAGCAGCTTGGAAGGGGTGAGCTCCTACGAGCAGTACTTC

abundance: -
d_gene: -
v_gene: TRBV14
j_gene: TRBJ2-3
CDR3aa: CASSPYSTDTQYF
CDR3nt: TGTGCCAGCAGTCCATACTCTACAGATACGCAGTATTTT

abundance: -
d_gene: TRBD1
v_gene: TRBV11-2
j_gene: TRBJ1-2
CDR3aa: CASSLTRTGGYGYTF
CDR3nt: TGTGCCAGCAGCTTAACTAGGACAGGAGGCTATGGCTACACCTTC

abundance: few
d_gene: TRBD1
v_gene: TRBV9
j_gene: TRBJ1-5
CDR3aa: CASSMTGEQQPQHF
CDR3nt: TGTGCCAGCAGCATGACAGGGGAACAGCAGCCCCAGCATTTT

abundance: -
d_gene: -
v_gene: TRBV19
j_gene: TRBJ1-2
CDR3aa: CASSTLQGNYGYTF
CDR3nt: TGTGCCAGTAGTACCCTACAGGGTAACTATGGCTACACCTTC

abundance: -
d_gene: -
v_gene: TRBV19
j_gene: TRBJ1-5
CDR3aa: CASREQILSNQPQHF
CDR3nt: TGTGCCAGTAGAGAACAGATCCTTAGCAATCAGCCCCAGCATTTT

abundance: -
d_gene: TRBD1
v_gene: TRBV2
j_gene: TRBJ1-1
CDR3aa: CASRGQGGTEAFF
CDR3nt: TGTGCCAGTCGGGGACAGGGGGGCACTGAAGCTTTCTTT

abundance: -
d_gene: -
v_gene: TRBV19
j_gene: TRBJ1-2
CDR3aa: CASSVGPGGSVYGYTF
CDR3nt: TGTGCCAGTAGTGTGGGGCCGGGGGGCTCAGTCTATGGCTACACCTTC

abundance: -
d_gene: TRBD1
v_gene: TRBV2
j_gene: TRBJ2-3
CDR3aa: CASSKRLVGGAFTDTQYF
CDR3nt: TGTGCCAGCAGTAAAAGGCTGGTAGGGGGCGCCTTCACAGATACGCAGTATTTT

abundance: -
d_gene: -
v_gene: TRBV9
j_gene: TRBJ1-1
CDR3aa: CASSVVGTGLSAEAFF
CDR3nt: TGTGCCAGCAGCGTAGTGGGGACGGGACTGAGCGCTGAAGCTTTCTTT

abundance: once
d_gene: -
v_gene: TRBV10-1
j_gene: TRBJ1-1
CDR3aa: CASSESRGMNTEAFF
CDR3nt: TGCGCCAGCAGTGAGTCCAGGGGAATGAACACTGAAGCTTTCTTT

abundance: few
d_gene: TRBD2
v_gene: TRBV30
j_gene: TRBJ2-3
CDR3aa: CAWSRIAGFTDTQYF
CDR3nt: TGTGCCTGGAGTAGGATAGCGGGGTTCACAGATACGCAGTATTTT

abundance: once
d_gene: -
v_gene: TRBV4-2
j_gene: TRBJ2-3
CDR3aa: CASSQDRGDTQYF
CDR3nt: TGTGCCAGCAGCCAAGATCGGGGAGATACGCAGTATTTT

abundance: -
d_gene: TRBD1
v_gene: TRBV27
j_gene: TRBJ1-3
CDR3aa: CASSLSIGTGTTIYF
CDR3nt: TGTGCCAGCAGTTTATCGATCGGGACAGGGACGACCATATATTTT

abundance: once
d_gene: TRBD1
v_gene: TRBV3-1/TRBV3-2
j_gene: TRBJ1-1
CDR3aa: CASSLGTDMNTEAFF
CDR3nt: TGTGCCAGCAGCCTGGGGACAGATATGAACACTGAAGCTTTCTTT

abundance: -
d_gene: -
v_gene: TRBV7-3
j_gene: TRBJ2-2
CDR3aa: CASSQPGGRNTGELFF
CDR3nt: TGTGCCAGCAGCCAACCGGGTGGCCGGAACACCGGGGAGCTGTTTTTT

abundance: -
d_gene: -
v_gene: TRBV5-4
j_gene: TRBJ2-1
CDR3aa: CASSLTVERPTIF
CDR3nt: TGTGCCAGCAGCTTAACGGTAGAAAGGCCGACTATCTTC

abundance: -
d_gene: -
v_gene: TRBV11-2
j_gene: TRBJ1-4
CDR3aa: CASSLDINEKLFF
CDR3nt: TGTGCCAGCAGCTTAGATATTAATGAAAAACTGTTTTTT

abundance: once
d_gene: TRBD1
v_gene: TRBV9
j_gene: TRBJ1-1
CDR3aa: CASSRTGEAEAFF
CDR3nt: TGTGCCTCCTCCCGGACAGGTGAGGCTGAAGCTTTCTTT

abundance: -
d_gene: TRBD1
v_gene: TRBV10-3
j_gene: TRBJ2-6
CDR3aa: CAIMGTGESGGANVLTF
CDR3nt: TGTGCCATCATGGGGACAGGGGAATCTGGAGGGGCCAACGTCCTGACTTTC

abundance: -
d_gene: TRBD2
v_gene: TRBV6-5
j_gene: TRBJ2-1
CDR3aa: CASSPGGVWSEQFF
CDR3nt: TGTGCCAGCAGCCCGGGGGGAGTTTGGAGTGAGCAGTTCTTC